This T cell receptor beta chain was identified in a study of response to subunit inactivated influenza vaccine. Germline trimming cut 10 bases from V and 6 bases from J; bases unmatched to any gene: 1. Germline V gives CDR1 LNHNV, CDR2 YYDKDF (reference sequence). This CDR3 is 11 amino acids long. Only a few counts were recorded for this clonotype. Its matching antigen is unknown. TCRdb re-called the RT-PCR reads through MiXCR, storing one row per CDR3 protein. The sample contains about 500,000 distinct CDR3 sequences, about 15% of which appear only once. Study-wide points: It was the authors' suggestion that each seasonal influenza vaccination recruits few new T cells.

This clonotype originated in a man aged 50-75 years who received an inactivated influenza vaccine. Sample: CD4+ T cells sorted from PBMCs, taken less than 25 months after vaccination. The chain uses TRBV15 and TRBJ2-1, with TRBD2 identical over 9 bases. CDR3 loop: CASGGGNEQFF. The CDR3 coding sequence is TGTGCCAGCGGGGGGGGCAATGAGCAGTTCTTC.